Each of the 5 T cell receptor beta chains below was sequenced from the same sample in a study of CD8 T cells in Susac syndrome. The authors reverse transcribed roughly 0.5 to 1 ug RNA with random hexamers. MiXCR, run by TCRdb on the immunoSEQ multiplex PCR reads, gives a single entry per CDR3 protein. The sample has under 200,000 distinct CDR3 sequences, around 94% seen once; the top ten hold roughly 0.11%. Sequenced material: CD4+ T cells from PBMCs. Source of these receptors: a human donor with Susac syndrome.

CDR3 amino acids: CASSQRGLGGYTF. The CDR3 bases are TGTGCCAGTAGTCAAAGGGGGCTCGGAGGCTACACCTTC. V and J are TRBV19 and TRBJ1-2; TRBD1 agrees at 7 bases. Trimming took 5 bases from V and 8 from J; bases not matched to a gene: 8. The germline gives CDR1 LNHDA, CDR2 SQIVND (reference sequence). The CDR3 is 13 residues long.

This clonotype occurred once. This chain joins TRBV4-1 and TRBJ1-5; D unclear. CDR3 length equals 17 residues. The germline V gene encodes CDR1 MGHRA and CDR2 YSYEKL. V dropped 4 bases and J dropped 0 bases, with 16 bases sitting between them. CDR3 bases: TGCGCCAGCAGCCGCGGGTTGTCAGGCTATAGCAATCAGCCCCAGCATTTT. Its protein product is CASSRGLSGYSNQPQHF.

Written as DNA, the CDR3 is TGCAGCGTTGCCGGGATCCTGCCAAATTCACCCCTCCACTTT. This translates into CSVAGILPNSPLHF. The rearrangement uses TRBV29-1 and TRBJ1-6; D not resolved. This CDR3 spans 14 amino acids. The germline V gene has CDR1 SQVTM and CDR2 ANQGSEA. With 4 bases removed from V and 7 bases from J, the gap between germline ends came to 14 bases.

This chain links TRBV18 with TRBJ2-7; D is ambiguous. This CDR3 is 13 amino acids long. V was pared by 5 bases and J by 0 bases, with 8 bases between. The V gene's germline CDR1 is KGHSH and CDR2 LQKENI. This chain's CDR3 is CASSETDSYEQYF. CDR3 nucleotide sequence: TGTGCCAGCTCAGAGACGGACTCCTACGAGCAGTACTTC.

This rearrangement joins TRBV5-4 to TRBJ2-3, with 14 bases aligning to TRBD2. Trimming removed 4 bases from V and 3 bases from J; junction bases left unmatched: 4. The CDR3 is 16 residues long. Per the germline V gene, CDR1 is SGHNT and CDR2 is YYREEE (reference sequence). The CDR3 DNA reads TGTGCCAGCAGCGCGGGACTAGCGGGGGTGACAGATACGCAGTATTTT. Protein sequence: CASSAGLAGVTDTQYF.